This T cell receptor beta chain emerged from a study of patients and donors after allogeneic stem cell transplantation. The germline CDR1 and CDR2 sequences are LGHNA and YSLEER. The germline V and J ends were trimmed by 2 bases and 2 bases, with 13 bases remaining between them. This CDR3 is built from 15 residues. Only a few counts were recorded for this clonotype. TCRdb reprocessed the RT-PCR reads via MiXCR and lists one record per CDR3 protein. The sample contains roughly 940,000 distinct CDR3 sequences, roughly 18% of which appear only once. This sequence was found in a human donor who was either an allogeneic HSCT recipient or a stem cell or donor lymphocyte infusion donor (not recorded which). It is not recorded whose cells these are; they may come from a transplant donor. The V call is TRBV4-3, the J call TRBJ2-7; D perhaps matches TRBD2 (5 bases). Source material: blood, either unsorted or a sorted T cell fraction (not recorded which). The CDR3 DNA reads TGCGCCAGCAGCCAACCTAAAGTCGGGACCTACGAGCAGTACTTC. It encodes CASSQPKVGTYEQYF.